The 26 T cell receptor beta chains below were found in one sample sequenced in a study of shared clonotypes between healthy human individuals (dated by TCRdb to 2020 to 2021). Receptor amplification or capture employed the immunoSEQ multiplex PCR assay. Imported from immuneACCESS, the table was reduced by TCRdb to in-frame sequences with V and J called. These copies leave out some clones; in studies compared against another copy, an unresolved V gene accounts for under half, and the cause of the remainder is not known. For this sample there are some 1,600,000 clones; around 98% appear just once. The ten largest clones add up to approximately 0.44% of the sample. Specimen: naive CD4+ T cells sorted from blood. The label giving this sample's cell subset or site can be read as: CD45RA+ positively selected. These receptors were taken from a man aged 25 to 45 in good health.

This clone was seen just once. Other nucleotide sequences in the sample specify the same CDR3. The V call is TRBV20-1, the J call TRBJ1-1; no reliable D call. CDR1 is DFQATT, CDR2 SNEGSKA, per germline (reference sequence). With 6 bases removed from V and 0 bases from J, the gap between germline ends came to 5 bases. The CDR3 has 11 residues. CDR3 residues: CSAPLNTEAFF. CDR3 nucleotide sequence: TGCAGTGCCCCCTTGAACACTGAAGCTTTCTTT.

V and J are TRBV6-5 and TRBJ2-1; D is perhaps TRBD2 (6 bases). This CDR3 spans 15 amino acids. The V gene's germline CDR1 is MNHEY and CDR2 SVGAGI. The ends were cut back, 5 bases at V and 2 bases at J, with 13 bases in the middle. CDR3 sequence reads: CASSAEGTAYNEQFF. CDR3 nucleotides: TGTGCCAGCAGTGCGGAGGGGACTGCCTACAATGAGCAGTTCTTC.

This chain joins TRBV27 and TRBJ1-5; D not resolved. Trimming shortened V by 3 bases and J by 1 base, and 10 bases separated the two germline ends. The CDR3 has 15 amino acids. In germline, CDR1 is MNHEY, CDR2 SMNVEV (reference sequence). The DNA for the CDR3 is TGTGCCAGCAGTTTTAACGGTGCGAGCAATCAGCCCCAGCATTTT. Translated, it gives CASSFNGASNQPQHF.

The CDR3 sequence: CASSRVARAPRGDEQFF. The CDR3 DNA reads TGTGCCAGCAGCCGGGTGGCGCGGGCCCCCCGAGGCGATGAGCAGTTCTTC. The chain carries TRBV27 and TRBJ2-1, with D perhaps TRBD2 (5 bases). The germline V and J ends were trimmed by 6 bases and 8 bases, with 26 bases remaining between them. Germline V gene lookup returns CDR1 MNHEY and CDR2 SMNVEV (reference sequence). CDR3 length: 17 amino acids.

CDR3 DNA: TGCGCCAGCAGCCAGCTTACAGGGGGCTTGGGAAACACCATATATTTT. The encoded protein is CASSQLTGGLGNTIYF. V gene TRBV4-3 combines with J gene TRBJ1-3, with 9 bases that match TRBD1. Losses at the gene ends were 3 bases for V and 4 bases for J; bases not matched to a gene: 7. Germline loops: CDR1 LGHNA, CDR2 YSLEER. There are 16 residues in the CDR3.

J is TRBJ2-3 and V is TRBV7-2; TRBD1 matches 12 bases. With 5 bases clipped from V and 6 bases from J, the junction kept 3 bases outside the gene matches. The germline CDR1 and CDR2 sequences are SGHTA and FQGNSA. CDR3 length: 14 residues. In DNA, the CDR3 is TGTGCCAGCAGCGGGACAGGGGGCGTGGATACGCAGTATTTT. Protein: CASSGTGGVDTQYF.

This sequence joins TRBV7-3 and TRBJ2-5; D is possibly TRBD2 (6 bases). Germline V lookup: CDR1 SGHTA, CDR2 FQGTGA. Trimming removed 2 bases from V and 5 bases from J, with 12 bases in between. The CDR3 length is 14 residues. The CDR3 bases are TGTGCCAGCAGCTTATCGGCGGGGTCTGAGACCCAGTACTTC. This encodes CASSLSAGSETQYF.

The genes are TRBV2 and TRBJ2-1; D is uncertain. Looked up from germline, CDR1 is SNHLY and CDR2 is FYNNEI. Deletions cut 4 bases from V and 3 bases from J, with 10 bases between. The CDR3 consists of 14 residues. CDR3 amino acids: CASSARWFYNEQFF. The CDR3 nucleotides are TGTGCCAGCAGTGCTCGGTGGTTCTACAATGAGCAGTTCTTC.

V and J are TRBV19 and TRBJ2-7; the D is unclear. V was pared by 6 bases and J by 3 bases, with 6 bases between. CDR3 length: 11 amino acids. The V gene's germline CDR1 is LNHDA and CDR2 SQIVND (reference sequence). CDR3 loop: CASRGYYEQYF. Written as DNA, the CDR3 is TGTGCCAGTAGAGGATACTACGAGCAGTACTTC. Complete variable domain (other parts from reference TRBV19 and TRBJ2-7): DGGITQSPKYLFRKEGQNVTLSCEQNLNHDAMYWYRQDPGQGLRLIYYSQIVNDFQKGDIAEGYSVSREKKESFPLTVTSAQKNPTAFYLCASRGYYEQYFGPGTRLTVT.

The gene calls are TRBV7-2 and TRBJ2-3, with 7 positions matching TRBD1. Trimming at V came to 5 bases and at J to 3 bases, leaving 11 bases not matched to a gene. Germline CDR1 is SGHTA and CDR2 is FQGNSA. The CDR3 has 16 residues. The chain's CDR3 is CASSLVGTEGTDTQYF. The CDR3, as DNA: TGTGCCAGCAGCCTAGTCGGGACAGAGGGTACAGATACGCAGTATTTT.

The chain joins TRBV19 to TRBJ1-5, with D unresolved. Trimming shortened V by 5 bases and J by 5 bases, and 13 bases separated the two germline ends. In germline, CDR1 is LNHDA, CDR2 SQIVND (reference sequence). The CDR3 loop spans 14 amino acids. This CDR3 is CASSLRSGDQPQHF. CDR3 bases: TGTGCCAGTAGTCTTCGAAGTGGCGATCAGCCCCAGCATTTT.

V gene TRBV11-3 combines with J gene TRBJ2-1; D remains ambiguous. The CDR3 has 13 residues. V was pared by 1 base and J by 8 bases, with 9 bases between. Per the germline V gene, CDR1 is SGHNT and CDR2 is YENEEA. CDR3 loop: CASSLAVVDEQFF. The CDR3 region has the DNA TGTGCCAGCAGCTTAGCCGTAGTGGATGAGCAGTTCTTC.

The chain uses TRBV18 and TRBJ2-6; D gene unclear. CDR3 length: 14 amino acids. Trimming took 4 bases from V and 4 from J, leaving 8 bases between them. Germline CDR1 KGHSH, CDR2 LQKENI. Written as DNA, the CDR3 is TGTGCCAGCTCACGAGGAGCCGGGGCCAACGTCCTGACTTTC. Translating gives CASSRGAGANVLTF.

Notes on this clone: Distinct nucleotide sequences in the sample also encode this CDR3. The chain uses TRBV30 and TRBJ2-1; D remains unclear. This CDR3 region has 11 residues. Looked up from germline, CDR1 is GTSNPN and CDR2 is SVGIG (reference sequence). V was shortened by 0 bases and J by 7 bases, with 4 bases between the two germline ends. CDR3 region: CAWSVLNEQFF. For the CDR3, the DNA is TGTGCCTGGAGTGTACTGAATGAGCAGTTCTTC. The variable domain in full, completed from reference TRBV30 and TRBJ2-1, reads SQTIHQWPATLVQPVGSPLSLECTVEGTSNPNLYWYRQAAGRGLQLLFYSVGIGQISSEVPQNLSASRPQDRQFILSSKKLLLSDSGFYLCAWSVLNEQFFGPGTRLTVL.

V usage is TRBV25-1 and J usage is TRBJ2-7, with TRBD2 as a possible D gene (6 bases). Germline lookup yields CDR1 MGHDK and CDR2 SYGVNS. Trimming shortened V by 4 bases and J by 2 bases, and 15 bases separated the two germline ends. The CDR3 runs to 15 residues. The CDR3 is CASSAAQGGPYEQYF. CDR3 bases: TGTGCCAGCAGTGCTGCGCAGGGAGGCCCCTACGAGCAGTACTTC.

CDR3: CASSVGTAINQPQHF. The DNA of the CDR3 is TGTGCCAGCAGCGTAGGGACAGCCATTAATCAGCCCCAGCATTTT. The chain employs TRBV9 and TRBJ1-5; D is perhaps TRBD1 (6 bases). CDR3 length: 15 residues. V was pared by 0 bases and J by 4 bases, with 11 bases between. The germline V gene encodes CDR1 SGDLS and CDR2 YYNGEE.

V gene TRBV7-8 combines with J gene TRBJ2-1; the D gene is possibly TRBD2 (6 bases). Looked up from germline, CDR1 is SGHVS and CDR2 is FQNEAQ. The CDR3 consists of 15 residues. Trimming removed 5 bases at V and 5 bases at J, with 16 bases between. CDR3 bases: TGTGCCAGCAGCCTGCCTAGACTAGGTAACAATGAGCAGTTCTTC. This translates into CASSLPRLGNNEQFF.

CDR3 sequence reads: CASSFGDRANLNEKLFF. The DNA for the CDR3 is TGTGCCAGCAGCTTTGGGGACAGGGCTAACTTGAATGAAAAACTGTTTTTT. The chain has TRBV5-5 and TRBJ1-4; 9 nucleotides line up with TRBD1. The junction had 10 bases not matched to a gene; V was cut back by 2 bases and J by 5 bases. Germline V gene data show CDR1 as SGHKS and CDR2 as YYEKEE (reference sequence). The CDR3 totals 17 residues.

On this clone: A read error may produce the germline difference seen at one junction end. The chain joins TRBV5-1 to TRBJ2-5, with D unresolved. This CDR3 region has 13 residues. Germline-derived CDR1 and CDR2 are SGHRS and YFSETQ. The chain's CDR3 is CASSSGRRETQYF. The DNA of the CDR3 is TGTGCCAGCAGCTCGGGTAGGCGGGAGACCCAGTACTTC.

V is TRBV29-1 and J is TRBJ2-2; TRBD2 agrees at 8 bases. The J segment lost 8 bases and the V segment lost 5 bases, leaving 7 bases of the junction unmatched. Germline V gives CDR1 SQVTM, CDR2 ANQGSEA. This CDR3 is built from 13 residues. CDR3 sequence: CSVTSGSGGELFF. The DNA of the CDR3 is TGCAGCGTTACAAGCGGGAGTGGTGGGGAGCTGTTTTTT.

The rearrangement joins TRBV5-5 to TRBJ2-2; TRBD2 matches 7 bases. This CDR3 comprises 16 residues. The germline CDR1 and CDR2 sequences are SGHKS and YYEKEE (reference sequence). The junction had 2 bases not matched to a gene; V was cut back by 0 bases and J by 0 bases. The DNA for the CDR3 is TGTGCCAGCAGCTTGGTTGGACTAGCGAACACCGGGGAGCTGTTTTTT. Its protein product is CASSLVGLANTGELFF.

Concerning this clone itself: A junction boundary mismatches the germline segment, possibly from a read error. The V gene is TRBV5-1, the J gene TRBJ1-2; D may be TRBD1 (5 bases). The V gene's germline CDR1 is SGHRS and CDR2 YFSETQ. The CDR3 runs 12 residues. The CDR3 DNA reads TGCGCCAGCAGCTTGGATGACAGCCCAAGTATCTTC. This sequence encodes CASSLDDSPSIF. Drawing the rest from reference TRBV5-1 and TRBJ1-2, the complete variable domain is KAGVTQTPRYLIKTRGQQVTLSCSPISGHRSVSWYQQTPGQGLQFLFEYFSETQRNKGNFPGRFSGRQFSNSRSEMNVSTLELGDSALYLCASSLDDSPSIFGSGTRLTVV.

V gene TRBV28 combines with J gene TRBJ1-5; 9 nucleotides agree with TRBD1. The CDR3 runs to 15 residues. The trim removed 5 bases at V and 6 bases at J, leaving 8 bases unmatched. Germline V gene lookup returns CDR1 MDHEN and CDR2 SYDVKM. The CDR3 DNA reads TGTGCCAGCAGTCGTCCCGGGACAGGGATTCAGCCCCAGCATTTT. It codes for CASSRPGTGIQPQHF.

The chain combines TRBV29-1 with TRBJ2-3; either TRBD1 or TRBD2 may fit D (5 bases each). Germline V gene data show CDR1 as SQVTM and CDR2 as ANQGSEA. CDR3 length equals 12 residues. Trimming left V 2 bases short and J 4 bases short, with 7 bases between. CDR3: CSVELGADTQYF. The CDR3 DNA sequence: TGCAGCGTTGAATTGGGGGCAGATACGCAGTATTTT.

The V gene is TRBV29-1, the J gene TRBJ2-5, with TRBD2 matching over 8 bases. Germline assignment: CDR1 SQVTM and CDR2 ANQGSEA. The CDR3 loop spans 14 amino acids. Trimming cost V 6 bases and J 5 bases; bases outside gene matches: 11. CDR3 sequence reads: CSVTKAGVHETQYF. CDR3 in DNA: TGCAGCGTCACCAAAGCGGGAGTTCATGAGACCCAGTACTTC.

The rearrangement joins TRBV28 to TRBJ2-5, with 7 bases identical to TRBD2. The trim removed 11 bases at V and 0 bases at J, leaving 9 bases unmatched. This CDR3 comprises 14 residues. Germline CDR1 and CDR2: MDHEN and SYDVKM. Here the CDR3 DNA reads TGTGCCGTCAGGGCTAGCGGAAACCAAGAGACCCAGTACTTC. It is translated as CAVRASGNQETQYF.